Listed here are 6 T cell receptor beta chains from one sample, sequenced in a study of blood T cell repertoires in COVID-19. Profiling relied on immunoSEQ multiplex PCR, and the TCRdb table lists in-frame clones only, not all of them. This sample has around 52,000 clones, with over 80% found just once. The specimen was peripheral blood. All receptors derive from a woman aged 55 to 70 with acute or convalescent COVID-19.

The chain employs TRBV3-1 (or the pseudogene TRBV3-2) and TRBJ1-1, with no clear D. V was clipped by 1 base and J by 0 bases, with 9 bases between them. This CDR3 spans 15 amino acids. Looked up from germline, CDR1 is LGHDT and CDR2 is YNNKEL (reference sequence). CDR3 DNA: TGTGCCAGCAGCCAAGGCCCGAGGGTGAACACTGAAGCTTTCTTT. Translated, it gives CASSQGPRVNTEAFF.

The rearrangement joins TRBV4-1 to TRBJ1-6, with D hard to call. CDR3 length: 18 residues. Germline V gene lookup returns CDR1 MGHRA and CDR2 YSYEKL. V was trimmed by 2 bases and J by 9 bases, leaving 23 bases between them. In DNA, the CDR3 is TGCGCCAGCAGCCAAATCCTTATTCGACGGGAAAGCGGTTCACCCCTCCACTTT. It translates to CASSQILIRRESGSPLHF.

This clone is large in the sample. V is TRBV6-2 or TRBV6-3 and J is TRBJ2-3; the D gene is possibly TRBD1 (5 bases). The germline V and J ends were trimmed by 5 bases and 4 bases, with 13 bases remaining between them. Germline V gene lookup returns CDR1 MNHEY and CDR2 SVGEGT. The CDR3 sequence is 14 residues long. The DNA for the CDR3 is TGTGCCAGCAGTGGGGTGCAGGGCTCAGATACGCAGTATTTT. It codes for CASSGVQGSDTQYF.

The chain couples TRBV14 to TRBJ2-3; 7 positions match TRBD2. The CDR3 has 12 residues. V shed 4 bases and J 9 bases; nucleotides not matched to a gene: 4. Germline V CDR1 and CDR2: SGHDN, FVKESK. The DNA of the CDR3 is TGTGCCAGCAGCCTGCTAGCGGACACGCAGTATTTT. Protein product: CASSLLADTQYF.

The J gene is TRBJ1-5, the V gene TRBV7-9, with no clear D. Germline CDR1 is SEHNR and CDR2 is FQNEAQ (reference sequence). CDR3 length: 13 residues. V shed 8 bases and J shed 4 bases, with 12 bases lying between them. Here the CDR3 reads CASQKEGNQPQHF. The CDR3 DNA follows: TGTGCCAGCCAAAAGGAGGGAAATCAGCCCCAGCATTTT.

In this sample, this clone turned up a few times. The chain is built from TRBV6-1 and TRBJ2-6; possible D gene TRBD1, 6 bases. Trimming removed 4 bases at V and 0 bases at J, with 13 bases between. The CDR3 totals 17 residues. In germline, CDR1 is MNHNS, CDR2 SASEGT. The CDR3 DNA reads as TGTGCCAGCAGTGGACAGGAGTCGAGCTCTGGGGCCAACGTCCTGACTTTC. Translating it yields CASSGQESSSGANVLTF.